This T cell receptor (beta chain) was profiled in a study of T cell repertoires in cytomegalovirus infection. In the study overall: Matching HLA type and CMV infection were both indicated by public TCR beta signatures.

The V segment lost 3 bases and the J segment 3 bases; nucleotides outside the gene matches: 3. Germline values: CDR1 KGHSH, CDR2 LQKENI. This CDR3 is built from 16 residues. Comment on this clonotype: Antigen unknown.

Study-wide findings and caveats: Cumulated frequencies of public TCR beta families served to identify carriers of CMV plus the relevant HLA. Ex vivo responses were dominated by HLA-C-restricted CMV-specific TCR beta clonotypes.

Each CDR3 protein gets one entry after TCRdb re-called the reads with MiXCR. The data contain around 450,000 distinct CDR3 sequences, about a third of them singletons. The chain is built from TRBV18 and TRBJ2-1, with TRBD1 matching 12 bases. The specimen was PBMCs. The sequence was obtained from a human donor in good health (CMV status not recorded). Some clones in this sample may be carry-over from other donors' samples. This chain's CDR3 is CASSPGQGASYNEQFF. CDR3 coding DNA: TGTGCCAGCTCACCGGGACAGGGGGCTAGCTACAATGAGCAGTTCTTC.